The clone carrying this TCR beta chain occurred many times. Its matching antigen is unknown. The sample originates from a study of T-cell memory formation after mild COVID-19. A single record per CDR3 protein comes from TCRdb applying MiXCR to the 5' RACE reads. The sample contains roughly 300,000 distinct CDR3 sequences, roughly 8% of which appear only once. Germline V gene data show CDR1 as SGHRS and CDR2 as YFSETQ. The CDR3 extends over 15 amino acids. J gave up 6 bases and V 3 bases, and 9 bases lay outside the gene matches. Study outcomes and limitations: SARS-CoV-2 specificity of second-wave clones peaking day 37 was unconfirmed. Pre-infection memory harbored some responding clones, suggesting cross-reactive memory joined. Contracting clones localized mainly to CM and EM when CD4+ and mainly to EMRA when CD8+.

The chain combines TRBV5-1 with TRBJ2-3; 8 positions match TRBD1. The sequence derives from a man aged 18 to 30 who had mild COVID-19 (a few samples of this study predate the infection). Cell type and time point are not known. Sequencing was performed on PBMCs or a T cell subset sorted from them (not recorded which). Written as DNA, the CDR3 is TGCGCCAGCAGCTCGCCCCTAACAGGGGGTGATACGCAGTATTTT. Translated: CASSSPLTGGDTQYF.